This T cell receptor beta chain was captured by sequencing in a study of T cells after yellow fever vaccination. Each CDR3 protein gets one entry after TCRdb re-called the 5' RACE reads with MiXCR. The repertoire includes about 400,000 distinct CDR3 sequences, more than 5.5% of them detected once, and about 15% sits in the top ten. This clonotype was recorded a few times. The receptor comes from a man aged 25 to 40 who received the YFV17D yellow fever vaccine. The sequenced sample was PBMCs, obtained 5 days after the yellow fever booster vaccination.

The CDR3 DNA sequence: TGTGCCAGCAGCATTACTAGCGGAGGCTACAATGAGCAGTTCTTC. Residues: CASSITSGGYNEQFF. The chain uses TRBV12-3 or TRBV12-4 and TRBJ2-1; 8 bases align to TRBD2. CDR3 length: 15 residues. V was pared by 6 bases and J by 3 bases, with 7 bases of the junction left unmatched.